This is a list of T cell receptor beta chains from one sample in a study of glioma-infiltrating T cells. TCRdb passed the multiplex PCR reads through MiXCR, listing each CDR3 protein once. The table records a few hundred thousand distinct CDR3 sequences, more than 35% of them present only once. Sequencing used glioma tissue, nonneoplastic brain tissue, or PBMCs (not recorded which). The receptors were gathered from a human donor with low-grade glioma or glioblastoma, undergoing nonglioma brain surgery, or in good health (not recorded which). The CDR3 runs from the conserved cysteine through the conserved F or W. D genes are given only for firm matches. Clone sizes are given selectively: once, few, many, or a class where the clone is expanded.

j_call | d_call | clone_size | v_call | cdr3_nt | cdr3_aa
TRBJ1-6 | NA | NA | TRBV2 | TGTGCCAGCTGTGCGGAGAATAATTCACCCCTCCACTTT | CASCAENNSPLHF
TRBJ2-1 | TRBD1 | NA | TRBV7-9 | TGTGCCAGCAGCTACCGGGACAGGGGGCAGGATGAGCAGTTCTTC | CASSYRDRGQDEQFF
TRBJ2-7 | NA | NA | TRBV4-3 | TGCGCCAGCAGCCAGGGAGCGACGGCAGGGGAAGACGAGCAGTACTTC | CASSQGATAGEDEQYF
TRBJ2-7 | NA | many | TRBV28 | TGTGCCAGCAGTTTAACGGGGAGAGGGTACTCCTACGAGCAGTACTTC | CASSLTGRGYSYEQYF
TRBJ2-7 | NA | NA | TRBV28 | TGTGCCAGCAGCAAACCGGGATGGCATCTGAGCTCCTACGAGCAGCACTTC | CASSKPGWHLSSYEQHF
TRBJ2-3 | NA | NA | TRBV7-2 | TGTGCCAGCAGCTTAATCGTAGGGACAGATACGCAGTATTTT | CASSLIVGTDTQYF
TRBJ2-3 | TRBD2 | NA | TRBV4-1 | TGCGCCAGCAGCCAAGATTCTAGCGGGAGCCCCGAACACACAGATACGCAGTATTTT | CASSQDSSGSPEHTDTQYF
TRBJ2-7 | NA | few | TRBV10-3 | TGTGCCATCTCGAAGGGCTACGAGCAGTACTTC | CAISKGYEQYF
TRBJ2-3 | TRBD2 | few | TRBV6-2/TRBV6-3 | TGTGCCAGCAGACCCCTAGCGGGAGTGGAGACAGATACGCAGTATTTT | CASRPLAGVETDTQYF
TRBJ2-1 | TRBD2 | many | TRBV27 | TGTGCCAGCAGTCGACTAGCGGGAGGCTCCTACAATGAGCAGTTCTTC | CASSRLAGGSYNEQFF
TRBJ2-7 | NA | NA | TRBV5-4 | TGTGCCAGCAGCTTGGCGGGACACCCCACGGGCCAGCAGTACTTC | CASSLAGHPTGQQYF
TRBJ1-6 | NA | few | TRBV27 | TGTGCCAGCAGCATCAGGACGGACATGAGTTCACCCCTCCACTTT | CASSIRTDMSSPLHF
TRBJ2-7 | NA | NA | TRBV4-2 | TGTGCCAGCAGCCAAGATCTGCGATACTCCTACGAGCAGTACTTC | CASSQDLRYSYEQYF
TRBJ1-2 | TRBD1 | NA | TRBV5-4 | TGTGCCAGCAGTCCTCCTCGGGGACAGGGGGACTATGGCTACACCTTC | CASSPPRGQGDYGYTF
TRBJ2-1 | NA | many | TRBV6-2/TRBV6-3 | TGTGCCAGCCAACCCTTTCTCTCGTACTCCTACAATGAGCAGTTCTTC | CASQPFLSYSYNEQFF
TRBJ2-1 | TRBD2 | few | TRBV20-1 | TGCAGTGCTATAGACAGGACTAGCGGAGGGGGATCCTACAATGAGCAGTTCTTC | CSAIDRTSGGGSYNEQFF
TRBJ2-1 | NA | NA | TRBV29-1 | TGCAGCGTTGAAGATGGCCCGGGAACCTACAATGAGCAGTTCTTC | CSVEDGPGTYNEQFF
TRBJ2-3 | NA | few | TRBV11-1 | TGTGCCAGCCTCAAAGCCCCGAGGGGTGATACGCAGTATTTT | CASLKAPRGDTQYF
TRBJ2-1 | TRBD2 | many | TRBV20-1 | TGCAGTGCTAGAGTAGGGACTAGCAATGAGCAGTTCTTC | CSARVGTSNEQFF
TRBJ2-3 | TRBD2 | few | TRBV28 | TGTGCCAGCAGTTTGCAGCCGGGAGGGGCCACAGATACGCAGTATTTT | CASSLQPGGATDTQYF
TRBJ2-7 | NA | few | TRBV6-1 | TGTGCCAGCAGGAGGGTATCCTCCGAGCAGTACTTC | CASRRVSSEQYF
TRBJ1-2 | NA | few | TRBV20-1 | TGCAGTGCTAGAGATCTAGTGACGGGGAGTTTCTATGGCTACACCTTC | CSARDLVTGSFYGYTF
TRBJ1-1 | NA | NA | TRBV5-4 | TGTGCCAGCAGCTTGGCCAGGGGACAACCAAACACTGAAGCTTTCTTT | CASSLARGQPNTEAFF
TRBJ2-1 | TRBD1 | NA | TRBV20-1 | TGCAGTGCTTGGGGACAGGGGGAATGGAATGAGCAGTTCTTC | CSAWGQGEWNEQFF
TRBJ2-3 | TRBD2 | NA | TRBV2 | TGCGCCAGCAGCCAACAGACTAGCGGGAGTGGAGATACGCAGTATTTT | CASSQQTSGSGDTQYF
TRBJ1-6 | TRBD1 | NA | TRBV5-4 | TGTGCCAGCAGCCGGACAGGGGGTAATTCACCCCTCCACTTT | CASSRTGGNSPLHF
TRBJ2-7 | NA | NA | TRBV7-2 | TGTGCCAGCAGCTTAGCTTCACAGCCTGCCTACGAGCAGTACTTC | CASSLASQPAYEQYF
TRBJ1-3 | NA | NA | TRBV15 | TGTGCCACCGGCCGAAGAGGGGCCTCTGGAAACACCATATATTTT | CATGRRGASGNTIYF
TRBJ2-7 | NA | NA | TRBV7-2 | TGTGCCAGCAGCTTGCTGTCCTATGCCGAGGACGAGCAGTACTTC | CASSLLSYAEDEQYF
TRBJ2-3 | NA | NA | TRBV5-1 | TGCGCCAGCAGCAGGATGGGTAACACAGATACGCAGTATTTT | CASSRMGNTDTQYF
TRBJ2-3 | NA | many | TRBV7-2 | TGTGCCAGCAGCCCCGGTGGTTTTTCAGATACGCAGTATTTT | CASSPGGFSDTQYF
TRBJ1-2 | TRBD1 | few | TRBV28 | TGTGCCAGCAGTGACAGGGCTATGGGCTACACCTTC | CASSDRAMGYTF
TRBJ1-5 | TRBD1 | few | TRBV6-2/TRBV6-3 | TGTGCCAGCAGTTACTCGTCGTCTGGACAGGGTAATCAGCCCCAGCATTTT | CASSYSSSGQGNQPQHF
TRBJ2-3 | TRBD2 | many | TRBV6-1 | TGTGCCAGCAGTTTAAGGCTAGCGGGAGCAGATACGCAGTATTTT | CASSLRLAGADTQYF
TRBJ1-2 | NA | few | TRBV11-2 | TGTGCCAGCAGACCAATTCAGGGTCGGCATGGCTACACCTTC | CASRPIQGRHGYTF
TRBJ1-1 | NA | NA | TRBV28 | TGTGCCGGCATTGGGCAGGCCGGTACCACTGAAGCTTTCTTT | CAGIGQAGTTEAFF
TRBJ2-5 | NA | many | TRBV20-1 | TGCAGTGCCAGCCAGGAGACCCAGTACTTC | CSASQETQYF
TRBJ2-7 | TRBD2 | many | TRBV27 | TGTGCCAGCAGTTGGGCTAGCGGGCGAACCCTCTACGAGCAGTACTTC | CASSWASGRTLYEQYF
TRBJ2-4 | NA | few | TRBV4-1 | TGCGCCAGCAGCCAAGTTTCGACGGTTCAGTACTTC | CASSQVSTVQYF
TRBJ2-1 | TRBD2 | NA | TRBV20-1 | TGCAGTGCTAGAGCAGCGGGAGTCGGGAGACCCAGCTCCTACAATGAGCAGTTCTTC | CSARAAGVGRPSSYNEQFF
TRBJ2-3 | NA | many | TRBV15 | TGTGCCACCAGCAGGAAAGATACGCAGTATTTT | CATSRKDTQYF
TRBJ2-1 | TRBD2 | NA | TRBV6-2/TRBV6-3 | TGTGCCAGCAGTTACTCAGGGACTAGCGGGAACGCGCAGTTCTTC | CASSYSGTSGNAQFF
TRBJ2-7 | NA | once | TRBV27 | TGTGCCAGCAGTTTATCGTCCAGCGCATCCTACGAGCAGTACTTC | CASSLSSSASYEQYF
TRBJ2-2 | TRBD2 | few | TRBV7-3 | TGTGCCAGCAGCCCCGCGCTAGCGGGAACCGGGGAGCTGTTTTTT | CASSPALAGTGELFF
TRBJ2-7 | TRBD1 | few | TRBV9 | TGTGCCAGCAGCGTCGGACAGGCCTACTACGAGCAGTACTTC | CASSVGQAYYEQYF
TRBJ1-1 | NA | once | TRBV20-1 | TGCAGTGCCAGGCCCCGGGGGAATACTGAAGCTTTCTTT | CSARPRGNTEAFF
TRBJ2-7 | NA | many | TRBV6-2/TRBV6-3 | TGTGCCAGCAGTTTTTTGCGGGGTACTCGGAACGAGCAGTACTTC | CASSFLRGTRNEQYF
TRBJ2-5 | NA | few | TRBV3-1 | TGTGCCAGCAGCCAAGTTAAGTGGGGCCAAGAGACCCAGTACTTC | CASSQVKWGQETQYF
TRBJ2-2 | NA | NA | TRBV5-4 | TGTGCCAGCAGCCCACCCGGACTAACCGGGGAGCTGTTTTTT | CASSPPGLTGELFF
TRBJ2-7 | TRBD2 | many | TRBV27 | TGTGCCAGCAGTTTATTTATGGGAGGGCCCGGGGAGCAGTACTTC | CASSLFMGGPGEQYF
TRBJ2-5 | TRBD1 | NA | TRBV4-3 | TGCGCCAGCAGCGTCGCCGGGACAGATTTAGGAGAGACCCAGTACTTC | CASSVAGTDLGETQYF
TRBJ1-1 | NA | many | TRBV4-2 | TGTGCCAGCAGCCAAGCGGGGGCAGGGAGGCGGAACACTGAAGCTTTCTTT | CASSQAGAGRRNTEAFF
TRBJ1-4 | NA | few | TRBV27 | TGTGCCAGCAGTCTAACTTGGGGAACTAATGAAAAACTGTTTTTT | CASSLTWGTNEKLFF
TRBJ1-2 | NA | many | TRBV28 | TGTGCCACCGCGGGAGGGAAGGGCTACACCTTC | CATAGGKGYTF